One sample yielded the 15 T cell receptor beta chains listed below, sequenced in a study of memory B cells and T cells in multiple sclerosis. Their cognate antigens are unknown. CFSE-dim autoproliferating and CFSE-high non-proliferating T cells from unstimulated culture were sequenced separately. Approximately 5x10^7 CFSE-labeled PBMCs were cultured less than nine days unstimulated, then replicate wells were pooled. Sequenced by immunoSEQ multiplex PCR; TCRdb stores in-frame clones only, minus some. The sample contains over 35,000 clones, roughly four fifths of which appear only once. Sequences were obtained from PBMCs from blood kept in culture. The source is a human donor with multiple sclerosis.

This chain uses TRBV7-2 with TRBJ2-3; the match to TRBD2 covers 7 bases. J was trimmed by 6 bases and V by 0 bases; bases with no gene match: 3. Germline V lookup: CDR1 SGHTA, CDR2 FQGNSA. This CDR3 region has 14 residues. CDR3 nucleotides: TGTGCCAGCAGCTTAGCGGGGACTACCGATACGCAGTATTTT. This encodes CASSLAGTTDTQYF.

The chain recombines TRBV28 with TRBJ2-3; D might be TRBD2 (6 bases). CDR3 length: 15 residues. Germline lookup yields CDR1 MDHEN and CDR2 SYDVKM. V gave up 5 bases and J gave up 8 bases, with 20 bases separating them. In DNA form, the CDR3 reads TGTGCCAGCAGTACCTTAGGGCGGGGAGAAAGTACGCAGTATTTT. This encodes CASSTLGRGESTQYF.

This sequence joins TRBV10-3 and TRBJ1-4; D is perhaps TRBD1 (5 bases). CDR3 size: 15 residues. Germline V CDR1 and CDR2: ENHRY, SYGVKD. With 0 bases removed from V and 7 bases from J, the gap between germline ends came to 12 bases. CDR3 sequence reads: CAISESGFQGEKLFF. As DNA, the CDR3 is TGTGCCATCAGTGAGTCGGGCTTTCAGGGTGAAAAACTGTTTTTT.

The table lists this clone with a few counts. The DNA of the CDR3 is TGTGCCAGCAGTAGGGACAGGGCGGAATCCCGGCCCCAGCATTTT. This encodes CASSRDRAESRPQHF. The genes are TRBV6-1 and TRBJ1-5; 9 nucleotides align to TRBD1. Germline lookup yields CDR1 MNHNS and CDR2 SASEGT. The length of the CDR3 is 15 residues. J lost 9 bases, V lost 5 bases, and 11 bases had no gene match.

The chain combines TRBV6-5 with TRBJ2-7; the D gene is possibly TRBD2 (5 bases). With 6 bases removed from V and 3 bases from J, the gap between germline ends came to 15 bases. The CDR3 length is 14 residues. CDR1 and CDR2 from the germline V gene are MNHEY and SVGAGI. The CDR3 spells CASSQVGLSYEQYF. CDR3 nucleotide sequence: TGTGCCAGCAGCCAAGTAGGACTGAGCTACGAGCAGTACTTC.

The chain has TRBV7-8 and TRBJ1-6; D is uncertain. V lost 1 base and J 7 bases, leaving 8 bases between the germline ends. Germline V gene data show CDR1 as SGHVS and CDR2 as FQNEAQ. The CDR3 contains 14 residues. This CDR3 is CASSLVVGNSPLHF. The CDR3 DNA reads TGTGCCAGCAGCTTAGTCGTGGGAAATTCACCCCTCCACTTT.

This chain connects TRBV5-1 to TRBJ2-2; D tentatively reads TRBD1 or TRBD2 (5 bases each). V lost 0 bases, J lost 6 bases, and 6 bases lay in between. Germline lookup yields CDR1 SGHRS and CDR2 YFSETQ. CDR3 size: 13 residues. The CDR3 region is CASSLVGAGELFF. The CDR3 DNA reads TGCGCCAGCAGCTTGGTGGGGGCCGGGGAGCTGTTTTTT.

The V and J genes are TRBV6-5 and TRBJ2-1; 9 bases fit TRBD1. The V and J ends lost 4 bases and 9 bases, in that order; junction bases with no gene match: 7. Germline CDR1 reads MNHEY; CDR2 reads SVGAGI. The CDR3 has 14 amino acids. CDR3 sequence reads: CASSSGTGRFEQFF. For the CDR3, the DNA is TGTGCCAGCAGTTCCGGGACAGGGAGGTTTGAGCAGTTCTTC.

The chain couples TRBV5-1 to TRBJ2-5; D gene unclear. Per germline, CDR1 SGHRS and CDR2 YFSETQ. The CDR3 consists of 10 residues. Trimming stripped 9 bases from V and 2 bases from J, with 5 bases between. This CDR3 is CATPQETQYF. The CDR3 DNA sequence: TGCGCCACTCCACAAGAGACCCAGTACTTC.

This clone was observed once. The chain employs TRBV2 and TRBJ2-7; the D gene is possibly TRBD1 (5 bases). V was pared by 4 bases and J by 0 bases, with 10 bases between. The germline CDR1 and CDR2 sequences are SNHLY and FYNNEI. There are 14 residues in the CDR3. CDR3 loop: CASSVPQDSYEQYF. For the CDR3, the DNA is TGTGCCAGCAGTGTCCCACAGGACTCCTACGAGCAGTACTTC.

The table lists this clone with a count of one. The rearrangement links TRBV5-1 to TRBJ2-3; no firm D call. Germline V gives CDR1 SGHRS, CDR2 YFSETQ. The CDR3 spans 13 residues. V lost 3 bases to trimming and J lost 5 bases, with 10 bases between them. CDR3 DNA sequence: TGCGCCAGCAGCTCGATAATAAGAGATACGCAGTATTTT. Protein product: CASSSIIRDTQYF.

The V and J genes are TRBV10-3 and TRBJ2-3; tentatively, D is TRBD1 (7 bases). Looked up from germline, CDR1 is ENHRY and CDR2 is SYGVKD. The CDR3 sequence is 16 residues long. V was shortened by 2 bases and J by 1 base, with 13 bases between the two germline ends. CDR3 region: CAISEGVRGGTDTQYF. Written as DNA, the CDR3 is TGTGCCATCAGTGAGGGAGTCAGGGGGGGCACAGATACGCAGTATTTT.

The CDR3 DNA is TGCGCCAGCAGCTTGGGGCCGATAAGCTCTGGAAACACCATATATTTT. Amino acid sequence: CASSLGPISSGNTIYF. The V call is TRBV5-1, the J call TRBJ1-3; no clear D gene. The V gene lost 0 bases and the J gene lost 0 bases, with 10 bases spanning the gap. Germline loops: CDR1 SGHRS, CDR2 YFSETQ. The CDR3 is made up of 16 amino acids.

This clone was counted once. The V gene is TRBV19, the J gene TRBJ1-2, with D perhaps matching TRBD1 (6 bases). Per germline, CDR1 LNHDA and CDR2 SQIVND (reference sequence). V was clipped by 2 bases and J by 2 bases, with 15 bases between them. There are 16 residues in the CDR3. The CDR3 nucleotides read TGTGCCAGTAGTATACCGTTAGGGGGTTTCAACTATGGCTACACCTTC. Its protein is CASSIPLGGFNYGYTF.

This chain joins TRBV29-1 and TRBJ2-1, with unresolved D. Germline lookup yields CDR1 SQVTM and CDR2 ANQGSEA. This CDR3 is built from 14 residues. V lost 6 bases, J lost 0 bases, and 12 bases lay in between. CDR3 coding DNA: TGCAGCGTCGCTCTCCAGCTCTCCTACAATGAGCAGTTCTTC. Amino acid sequence: CSVALQLSYNEQFF.